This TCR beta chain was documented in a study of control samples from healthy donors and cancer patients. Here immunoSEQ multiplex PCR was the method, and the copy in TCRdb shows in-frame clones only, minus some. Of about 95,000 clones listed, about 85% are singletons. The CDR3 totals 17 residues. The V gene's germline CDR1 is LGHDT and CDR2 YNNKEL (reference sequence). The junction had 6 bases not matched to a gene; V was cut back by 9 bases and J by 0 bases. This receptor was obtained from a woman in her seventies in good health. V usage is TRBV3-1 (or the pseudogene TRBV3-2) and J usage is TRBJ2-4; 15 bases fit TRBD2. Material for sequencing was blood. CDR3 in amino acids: CARTGLAGGKAKNIQYF. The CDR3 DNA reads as TGTGCCAGGACGGGACTAGCGGGAGGTAAAGCCAAAAACATTCAGTACTTC.